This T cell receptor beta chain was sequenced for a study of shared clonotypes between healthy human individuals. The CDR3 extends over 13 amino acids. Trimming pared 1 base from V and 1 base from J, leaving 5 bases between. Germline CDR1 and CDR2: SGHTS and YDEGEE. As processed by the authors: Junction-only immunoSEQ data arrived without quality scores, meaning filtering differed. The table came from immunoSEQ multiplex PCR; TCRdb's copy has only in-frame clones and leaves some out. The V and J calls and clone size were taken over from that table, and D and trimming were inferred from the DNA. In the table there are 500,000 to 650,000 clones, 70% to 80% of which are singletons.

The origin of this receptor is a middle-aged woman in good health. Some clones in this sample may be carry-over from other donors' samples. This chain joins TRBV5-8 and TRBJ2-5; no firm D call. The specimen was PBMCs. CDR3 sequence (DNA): TGTGCCAGCAGCTTGCCCGGCCAAGAGACCCAGTACTTC. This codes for CASSLPGQETQYF. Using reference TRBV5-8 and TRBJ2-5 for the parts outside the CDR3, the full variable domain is EAGVTQSPTHLIKTRGQQATLRCSPISGHTSVYWYQQALGLGLQFLLWYDEGEERNRGNFPPRFSGRQFPNYSSELNVNALELEDSALYLCASSLPGQETQYFGPGTRLLVL.